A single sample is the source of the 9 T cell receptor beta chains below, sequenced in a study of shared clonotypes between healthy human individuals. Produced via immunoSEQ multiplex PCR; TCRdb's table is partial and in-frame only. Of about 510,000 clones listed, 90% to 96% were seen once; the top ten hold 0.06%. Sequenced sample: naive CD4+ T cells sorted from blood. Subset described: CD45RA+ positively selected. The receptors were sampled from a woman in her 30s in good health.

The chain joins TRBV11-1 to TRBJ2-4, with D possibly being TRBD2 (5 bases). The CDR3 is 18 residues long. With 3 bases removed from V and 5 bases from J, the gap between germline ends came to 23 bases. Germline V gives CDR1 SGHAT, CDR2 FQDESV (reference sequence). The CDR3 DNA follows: TGTGCCAGCAGCTTCCGCTCTTTGTTTGGCGGGCCTCAAAACATTCAGTACTTC. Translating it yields CASSFRSLFGGPQNIQYF.

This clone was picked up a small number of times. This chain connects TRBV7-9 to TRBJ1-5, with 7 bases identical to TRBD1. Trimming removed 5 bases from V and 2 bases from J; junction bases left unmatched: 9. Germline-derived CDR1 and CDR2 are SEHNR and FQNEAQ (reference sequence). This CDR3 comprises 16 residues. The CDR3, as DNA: TGTGCCAGCAGCCCGTACGACAGGGTTGGCAATCAGCCCCAGCATTTT. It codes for CASSPYDRVGNQPQHF.

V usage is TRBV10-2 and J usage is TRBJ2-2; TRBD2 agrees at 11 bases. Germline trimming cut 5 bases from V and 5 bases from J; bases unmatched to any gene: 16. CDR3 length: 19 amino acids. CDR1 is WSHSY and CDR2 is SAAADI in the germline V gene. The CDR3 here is CASSRASGRLGPRTGELFF. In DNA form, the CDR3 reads TGCGCCAGCAGTAGGGCTAGCGGGAGGTTGGGACCTAGAACCGGGGAGCTGTTTTTT.

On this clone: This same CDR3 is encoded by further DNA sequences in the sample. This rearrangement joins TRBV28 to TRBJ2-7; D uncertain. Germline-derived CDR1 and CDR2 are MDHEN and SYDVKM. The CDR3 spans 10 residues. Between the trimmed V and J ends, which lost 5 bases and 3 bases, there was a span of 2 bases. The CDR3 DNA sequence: TGTGCCAGCAGTCTCTACGAGCAGTACTTC. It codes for CASSLYEQYF.

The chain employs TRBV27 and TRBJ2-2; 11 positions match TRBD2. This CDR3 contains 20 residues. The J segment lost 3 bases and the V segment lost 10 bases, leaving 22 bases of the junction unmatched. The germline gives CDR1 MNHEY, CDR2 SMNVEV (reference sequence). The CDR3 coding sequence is TGTGCCACCCTAAGTGCACTAGCGGGAGAGGATGGTAAGTACACCGGGGAGCTGTTTTTT. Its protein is CATLSALAGEDGKYTGELFF.

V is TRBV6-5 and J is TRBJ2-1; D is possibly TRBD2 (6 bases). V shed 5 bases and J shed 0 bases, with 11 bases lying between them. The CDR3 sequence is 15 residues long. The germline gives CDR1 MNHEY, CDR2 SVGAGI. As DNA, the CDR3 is TGTGCCAGCAGTCTTAGCGGAAACTCCTACAATGAGCAGTTCTTC. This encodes CASSLSGNSYNEQFF.

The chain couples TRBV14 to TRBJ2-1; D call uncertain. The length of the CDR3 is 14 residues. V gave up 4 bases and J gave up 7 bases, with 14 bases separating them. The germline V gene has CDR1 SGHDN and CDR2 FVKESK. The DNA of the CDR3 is TGTGCCAGCAGCCCCCCCGGGTGGTGGAATGAGCAGTTCTTC. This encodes CASSPPGWWNEQFF.

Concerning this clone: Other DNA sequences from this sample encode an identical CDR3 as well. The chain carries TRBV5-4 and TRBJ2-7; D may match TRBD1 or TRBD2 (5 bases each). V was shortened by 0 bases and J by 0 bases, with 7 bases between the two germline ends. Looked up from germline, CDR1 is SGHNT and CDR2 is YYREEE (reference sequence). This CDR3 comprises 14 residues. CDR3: CASSLGGRSYEQYF. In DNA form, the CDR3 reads TGTGCCAGCAGCTTGGGGGGACGCTCCTACGAGCAGTACTTC.

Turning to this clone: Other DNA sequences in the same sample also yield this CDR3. As DNA, the CDR3 is TGTGCCAGCAGCTTAGGAGGGGACTCTGGAAACACCATATATTTT. Translating gives CASSLGGDSGNTIYF. This chain connects TRBV7-9 to TRBJ1-3; tentative D call: TRBD1 (5 bases). The germline V gene encodes CDR1 SEHNR and CDR2 FQNEAQ (reference sequence). The ends were cut back, 1 base at V and 0 bases at J, with 7 bases in the middle. The CDR3 consists of 15 residues. Full variable domain (missing parts from reference TRBV7-9 and TRBJ1-3): DTGVSQNPRHKITKRGQNVTFRCDPISEHNRLYWYRQTLGQGPEFLTYFQNEAQLEKSRLLSDRFSAERPKGSFSTLEIQRTEQGDSAMYLCASSLGGDSGNTIYFGEGSWLTVV.